This T cell receptor (beta chain) was captured in a study of cytomegalovirus exposure and HLA in healthy donors. Germline V gene data show CDR1 as MNHEY and CDR2 as SVGAGI. The CDR3 extends over 12 amino acids. The V end lost 6 bases, the J end lost 7 bases, and 12 bases lay between the germline ends. Only a few counts were recorded for this clone. The same CDR3 also results from other DNA sequences found in this sample. Generated by immunoSEQ multiplex PCR, the TCRdb table keeps only in-frame clones and is missing some. The repertoire holds some 160,000 clones, with more than 70% as singletons. The sample comprised PBMCs. The clonotype was recovered from a man younger than 35 in good health and CMV-seronegative. V and J are TRBV6-5 and TRBJ1-2; D is perhaps TRBD1 (6 bases). The CDR3 DNA reads as TGTGCCAGCAGCTCAGGGGCCGGTGGCTACACCTTC. Amino acid sequence: CASSSGAGGYTF.